The T cell receptor (beta chain) described here comes from a study of T cells in tumors and immune-related adverse events. The assay was immunoSEQ multiplex PCR, and TCRdb's table has in-frame clones only and misses some. Here the sample spans roughly 5,100 clones, about 61% being singletons. The CDR3 totals 12 residues. The V and J ends lost 11 bases and 4 bases respectively, with 14 bases between them. Germline V gene data show CDR1 as MNHNY and CDR2 as SVGAGI (reference sequence). The TCR comes from a female donor with metastatic renal cell carcinoma. Sequences were derived from gut tissue, sampled from a patient treated with anti-PD-1 therapy. This rearrangement joins TRBV6-6 to TRBJ1-2, with D perhaps TRBD1 (5 bases). CDR3 DNA: TGTGCCTTAGGGACGGTCGTCTATGGCTACACCTTC. This translates into CALGTVVYGYTF.